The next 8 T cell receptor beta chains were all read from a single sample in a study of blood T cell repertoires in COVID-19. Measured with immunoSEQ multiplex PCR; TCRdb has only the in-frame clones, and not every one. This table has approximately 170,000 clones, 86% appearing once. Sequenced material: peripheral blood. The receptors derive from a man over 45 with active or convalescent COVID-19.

CDR3 residues: CASSFSSGRYNEQFF. As DNA, the CDR3 is TGCGCCAGCAGCTTTTCTAGCGGGCGCTACAATGAGCAGTTCTTC. J is TRBJ2-1 and V is TRBV5-1, with 8 bases matching TRBD2. The V gene end was trimmed by 2 bases and the J gene end by 3 bases; junction bases not matched to a gene: 4. The germline V gene has CDR1 SGHRS and CDR2 YFSETQ. This CDR3 is 15 amino acids long.

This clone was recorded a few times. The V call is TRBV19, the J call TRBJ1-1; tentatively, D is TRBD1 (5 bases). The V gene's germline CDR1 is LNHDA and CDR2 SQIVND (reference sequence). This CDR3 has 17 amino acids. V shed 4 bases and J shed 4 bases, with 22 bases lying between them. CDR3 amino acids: CASSNLPGGGGGTEAFF. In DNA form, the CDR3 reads TGTGCCAGTAGTAACCTCCCCGGGGGTGGAGGTGGCACTGAAGCTTTCTTT.

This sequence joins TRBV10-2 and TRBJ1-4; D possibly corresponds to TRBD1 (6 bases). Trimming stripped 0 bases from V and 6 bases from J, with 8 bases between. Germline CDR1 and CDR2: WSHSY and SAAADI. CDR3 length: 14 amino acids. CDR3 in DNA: TGCGCCAGCAGTGAGTCAGGGGGAGATGAAAAACTGTTTTTT. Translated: CASSESGGDEKLFF.

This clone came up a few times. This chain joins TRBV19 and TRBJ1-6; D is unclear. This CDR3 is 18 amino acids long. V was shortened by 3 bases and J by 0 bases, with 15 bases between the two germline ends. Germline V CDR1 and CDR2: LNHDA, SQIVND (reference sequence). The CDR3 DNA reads TGTGCCAGTAGTATTACCCGGGTATGGAGCTCCTATAATTCACCCCTCCACTTT. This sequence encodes CASSITRVWSSYNSPLHF.

In nucleotides, the CDR3 is TGTGCCAGCAGCCTACTTGGACAGCCCCTAGAGGGTGGCTACACCTTC. Translation gives CASSLLGQPLEGGYTF. J is TRBJ1-2 and V is TRBV5-6, with D tentatively TRBD1 (6 bases). This CDR3 has 16 residues. Trimming left V 4 bases short and J 7 bases short, with 23 bases between. Looked up from germline, CDR1 is SGHDT and CDR2 is YYEEEE.

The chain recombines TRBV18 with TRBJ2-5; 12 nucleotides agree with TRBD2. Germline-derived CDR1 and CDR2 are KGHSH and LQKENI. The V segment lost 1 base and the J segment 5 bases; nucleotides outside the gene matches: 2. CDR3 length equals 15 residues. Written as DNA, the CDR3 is TGTGCCAGCTCACCACAGACTAGCGGGGGTGAGACCCAGTACTTC. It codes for CASSPQTSGGETQYF.

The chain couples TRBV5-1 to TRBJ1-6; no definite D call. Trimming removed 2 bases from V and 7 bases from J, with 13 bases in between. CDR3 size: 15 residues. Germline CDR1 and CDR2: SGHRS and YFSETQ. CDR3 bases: TGCGCCAGCAGCTTCGAGACGGGGAAGAATTCACCCCTCCACTTT. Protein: CASSFETGKNSPLHF.

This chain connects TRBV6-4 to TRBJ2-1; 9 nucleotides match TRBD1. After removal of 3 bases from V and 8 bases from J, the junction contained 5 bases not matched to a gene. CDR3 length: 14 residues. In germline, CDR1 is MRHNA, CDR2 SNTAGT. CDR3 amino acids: CASSEGQGRDEQFF. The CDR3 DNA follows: TGTGCCAGCAGTGAGGGACAGGGTAGAGATGAGCAGTTCTTC.